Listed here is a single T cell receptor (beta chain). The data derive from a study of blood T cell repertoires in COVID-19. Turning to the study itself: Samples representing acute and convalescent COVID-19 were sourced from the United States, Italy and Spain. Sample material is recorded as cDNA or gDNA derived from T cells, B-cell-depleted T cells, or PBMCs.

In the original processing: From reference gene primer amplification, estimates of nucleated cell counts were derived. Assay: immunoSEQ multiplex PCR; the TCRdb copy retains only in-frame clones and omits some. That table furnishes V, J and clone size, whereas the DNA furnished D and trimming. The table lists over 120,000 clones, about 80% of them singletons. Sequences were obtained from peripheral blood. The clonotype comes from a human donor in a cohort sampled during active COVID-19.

The CDR3 coding sequence is TGTGCTAGTTCCTTGGGCCCTCAAGAGACCCAGTACTTC. Protein: CASSLGPQETQYF. The rearrangement joins TRBV12-5 to TRBJ2-5; no clear D. With 8 bases removed from V and 2 bases from J, the gap between germline ends came to 12 bases. This CDR3 is 13 amino acids long. Germline assignment: CDR1 LGHNT and CDR2 FRNRAP.